The 16 T cell receptor beta chains in this list originate from one sample, sequenced in a study of blood T cells in healthy people across ages. A J-beta primer mix and a sample-barcoded 5' primer were used in a second PCR of about 6 to 12 cycles. TCRdb reprocessed the 5' RACE reads with MiXCR, giving one entry per CDR3 protein. Of about 620,000 distinct CDR3 sequences listed, about 21% are singletons. Sequencing was done on a sample of blood. Every receptor here comes from a man in his sixties or seventies in good health.

The sample holds a few counts of this clonotype. This rearrangement joins TRBV7-6 to TRBJ2-7, with D possibly matching TRBD1 (6 bases). Trimming took off 6 bases at V and 0 bases at J, with 15 bases between the two ends. Germline V CDR1 and CDR2: SGHVS, FNYEAQ. The CDR3 covers 15 residues. The CDR3 bases are TGTGCCAGCAGTATTACAGGGCCCTTCTCCTACGAGCAGTACTTC. Translating it yields CASSITGPFSYEQYF.

This clonotype was counted only a few times. The rearrangement links TRBV5-1 to TRBJ1-1, with a tentative D call TRBD1 (5 bases). Germline lookup yields CDR1 SGHRS and CDR2 YFSETQ. There are 14 residues in the CDR3. The germline V and J ends were trimmed by 3 bases and 3 bases, with 12 bases remaining between them. In nucleotides, the CDR3 is TGCGCCAGCAGCTCATTCAGGGAGGACACTGAAGCTTTCTTT. As protein: CASSSFREDTEAFF.

The chain is built from TRBV5-1 and TRBJ2-2; tentative D call: TRBD2 (5 bases). The CDR3 is made up of 15 amino acids. V was shortened by 2 bases and J by 8 bases, with 16 bases between the two germline ends. Per germline, CDR1 SGHRS and CDR2 YFSETQ. The CDR3 sequence is CASSLPSGPGGELFF. Written as DNA, the CDR3 is TGCGCCAGCAGCTTACCCAGCGGCCCCGGGGGGGAGCTGTTTTTT.

V is TRBV5-6 and J is TRBJ2-7; possibly TRBD1 for D (6 bases). V lost 3 bases, J lost 10 bases, and 17 bases lay in between. Looked up from germline, CDR1 is SGHDT and CDR2 is YYEEEE. The CDR3 sequence is 13 residues long. For the CDR3, the DNA is TGTGCCAGCAGCTCCCAGGACAGAGACCTCCAGTACTTC. Amino acids: CASSSQDRDLQYF.

V is TRBV3-1 and J is TRBJ2-7; the match to TRBD2 covers 9 bases. The germline gives CDR1 LGHDT, CDR2 YNNKEL (reference sequence). J lost 3 bases, V lost 7 bases, and 7 bases had no gene match. The CDR3 covers 14 residues. In DNA, the CDR3 is TGTGCCAGCACCCCTCTTAGCGGGAGCTACGAGCAGTACTTC. As protein: CASTPLSGSYEQYF.

This clonotype occurred a few times. The V gene is TRBV4-1, the J gene TRBJ1-1, with a possible D match to TRBD1 (5 bases). In germline, CDR1 is MGHRA, CDR2 YSYEKL. The V gene lost 1 base and the J gene lost 11 bases, with 14 bases spanning the gap. This CDR3 contains 13 residues. CDR3 loop: CASSQGGQGSAFF. As DNA, the CDR3 is TGCGCCAGCAGCCAAGGGGGCCAAGGGTCGGCTTTCTTT.

Only a few counts were recorded for this clonotype. The V and J genes are TRBV5-5 and TRBJ2-6; possible D gene TRBD1, 6 bases. There are 20 residues in the CDR3. Per the germline V gene, CDR1 is SGHKS and CDR2 is YYEKEE (reference sequence). Trimming pared 4 bases from V and 0 bases from J, leaving 23 bases between. The CDR3 spells CASSLIGQSFQDSGANVLTF. The CDR3, as DNA: TGTGCCAGCAGCCTCATCGGACAGTCCTTCCAAGACTCTGGGGCCAACGTCCTGACTTTC. Together with reference TRBV5-5 and TRBJ2-6, the CDR3 gives the full variable domain: DAGVTQSPTHLIKTRGQQVTLRCSPISGHKSVSWYQQVLGQGPQFIFQYYEKEERGRGNFPDRFSARQFPNYSSELNVNALLLGDSALYLCASSLIGQSFQDSGANVLTFGAGSRLTVL.

There are a few counts of this clonotype. V gene TRBV2 combines with J gene TRBJ1-4, with D perhaps TRBD1 (6 bases). V lost 3 bases, J lost 12 bases, and 20 bases lay in between. From germline, CDR1 is SNHLY and CDR2 FYNNEI. This CDR3 has 15 amino acids. The CDR3 DNA follows: TGTGCCAGCAGTGAGAATGCCGGGACAACTGAGGAACTGTTTTTT. Protein sequence: CASSENAGTTEELFF.

Concerning this clonotype itself: A read error may account for a junction end that differs from germline. The rearrangement uses TRBV20-1 and TRBJ2-1, with 13 bases fitting TRBD2. The CDR3 is made up of 14 amino acids. CDR1 DFQATT and CDR2 SNEGSKA come from the germline V gene (reference sequence). The CDR3 region is CSASGTSGINERFF. The CDR3 DNA sequence: TGCAGTGCTAGCGGGACTAGCGGGATCAATGAGCGGTTCTTC.

This clonotype was counted between two and nine times. The chain joins TRBV20-1 to TRBJ2-5, with a possible D match to TRBD2 (5 bases). This CDR3 is built from 12 residues. V lost 4 bases to trimming and J lost 3 bases, with 9 bases between them. Germline CDR1 reads DFQATT; CDR2 reads SNEGSKA (reference sequence). CDR3 protein: CSAIRTEETQYF. CDR3 DNA sequence: TGCAGTGCTATCAGGACTGAAGAGACCCAGTACTTC.

Points on this clonotype: One end of the junction fails to match germline, which may point to a read error. The gene calls are TRBV4-2 and TRBJ1-2; 7 bases agree with TRBD1. The CDR3 length is 15 residues. Germline lookup yields CDR1 LGHNA and CDR2 YNFKEQ. Written as DNA, the CDR3 is TGTGCCAGCAGTCACGGGACAGACGACGTCTATGGCTACGCCTTC. Amino acids: CASSHGTDDVYGYAF.

At least ten counts were recorded for this clonotype. The rearrangement links TRBV5-1 to TRBJ2-1; the match to TRBD2 covers 11 bases. V lost 0 bases to trimming and J lost 3 bases; unmatched junction nucleotides: 2. This CDR3 comprises 16 residues. CDR1 and CDR2 from the germline V gene are SGHRS and YFSETQ. The CDR3 loop reads CASSLALAGGYNEQFF. The CDR3 DNA sequence: TGCGCCAGCAGCTTGGCTCTAGCGGGAGGCTACAATGAGCAGTTCTTC.

A few counts support this clonotype. The chain uses TRBV10-3 and TRBJ2-5, with 8 positions matching TRBD2. Matching the DNA end better, TRBJ2-1 makes the J call doubtful. This CDR3 is 15 amino acids long. Per germline, CDR1 ENHRY and CDR2 SYGVKD. DNA for the CDR3: TGTGCCATCAGTGATGGAAGCGGGAGTTTCGTTGAGCAGTTCTTC. Amino acids: CAISDGSGSFVEQFF.

The rearrangement joins TRBV29-1 to TRBJ2-1, with D possibly called TRBD1 or TRBD2 (5 bases each). Germline V gives CDR1 SQVTM, CDR2 ANQGSEA. V was shortened by 2 bases and J by 6 bases, with 23 bases between the two germline ends. The CDR3 length is 17 residues. CDR3 residues: CSVEPAVGEGQRNEQFF. CDR3 DNA sequence: TGCAGCGTTGAACCGGCGGTCGGTGAGGGGCAGCGCAATGAGCAGTTCTTC.

This chain uses TRBV28 with TRBJ1-6, with a possible D match to TRBD1 (6 bases). V was shortened by 3 bases and J by 10 bases, with 13 bases between the two germline ends. The germline V gene encodes CDR1 MDHEN and CDR2 SYDVKM. The CDR3 loop spans 14 amino acids. The CDR3 DNA reads as TGTGCCAGCAGTTTCTCAGGGGTCGGCTCACCCCTCCACTTT. It is translated as CASSFSGVGSPLHF.

This clonotype was found a few times. The chain couples TRBV2 to TRBJ2-2, with D maybe TRBD2 (5 bases). Trimming cost V 9 bases and J 1 base, with 12 bases left between them. This CDR3 spans 14 amino acids. CDR1 is SNHLY, CDR2 FYNNEI, per germline. This CDR3 is CASKILVNTGELFF. The CDR3 region has the DNA TGTGCCAGTAAAATACTAGTGAACACCGGGGAGCTGTTTTTT.